Sequencing of this T cell receptor beta chain was carried out in a study of OX40 agonist ivuxolimab in advanced cancers. Libraries were prepared by immunoSEQ multiplex PCR; TCRdb keeps only in-frame clonotypes and omits some of them. The table records 78,000 or so clones, roughly nine tenths of them present only once. V lost 0 bases, J lost 3 bases, and 12 bases lay in between. The CDR3 totals 15 residues. Germline V lookup: CDR1 LNHNV, CDR2 YYDKDF (reference sequence). The receptor was isolated from an adult with an advanced solid tumor such as melanoma, head and neck, liver or kidney cancer. This chain uses TRBV15 with TRBJ2-7; possible D gene TRBD1, 5 bases. The sample in question was CD4+ or CD8+ T cells sorted from blood, obtained in a trial of the OX40 agonist ivuxolimab. For the CDR3, the DNA is TGTGCCACCAGCAGAGATCTTAGTGGACACTACGAGCAGTACTTC. Translating gives CATSRDLSGHYEQYF. The full variable domain, with the rest looked up from reference TRBV15 and TRBJ2-7, is DAMVIQNPRYQVTQFGKPVTLSCSQTLNHNVMYWYQQKSSQAPKLLFHYYDKDFNNEADTPDNFQSRRPNTSFCFLDIRSPGLGDTAMYLCATSRDLSGHYEQYFGPGTRLTVT.